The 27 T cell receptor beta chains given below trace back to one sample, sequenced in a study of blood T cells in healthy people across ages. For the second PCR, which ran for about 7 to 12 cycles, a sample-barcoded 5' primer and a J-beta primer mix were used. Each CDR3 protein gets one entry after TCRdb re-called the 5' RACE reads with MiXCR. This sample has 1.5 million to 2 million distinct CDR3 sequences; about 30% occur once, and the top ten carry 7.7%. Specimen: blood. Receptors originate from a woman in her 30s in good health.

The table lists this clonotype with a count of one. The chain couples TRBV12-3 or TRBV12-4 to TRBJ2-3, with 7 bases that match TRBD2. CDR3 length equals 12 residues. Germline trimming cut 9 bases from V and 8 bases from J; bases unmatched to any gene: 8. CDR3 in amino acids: CASTGGSGTQYF. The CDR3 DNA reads TGTGCCAGTACCGGGGGGTCGGGTACGCAGTATTTT.

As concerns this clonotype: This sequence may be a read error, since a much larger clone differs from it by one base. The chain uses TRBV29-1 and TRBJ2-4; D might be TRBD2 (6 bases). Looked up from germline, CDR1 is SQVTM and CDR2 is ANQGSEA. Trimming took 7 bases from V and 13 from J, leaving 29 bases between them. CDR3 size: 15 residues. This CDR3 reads CSARELAELYNEQYF. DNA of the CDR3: TGCAGCGCAAGGGAATTAGCGGAATTATACAATGAGCAGTACTTC. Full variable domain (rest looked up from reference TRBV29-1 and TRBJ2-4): SAVISQKPSRDICQRGTSLTIQCQVDSQVTMMFWYRQQPGQSLTLIATANQGSEATYESGFVIDKFPISRPNLTFSTLTVSNMSPEDSSIYLCSARELAELYNEQYFGAGTRLSVL.

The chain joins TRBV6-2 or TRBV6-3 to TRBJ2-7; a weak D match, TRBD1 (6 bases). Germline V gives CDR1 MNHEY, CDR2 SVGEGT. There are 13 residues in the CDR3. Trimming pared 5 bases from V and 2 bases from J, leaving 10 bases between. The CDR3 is CASSMTGPYEQYF. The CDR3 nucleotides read TGTGCCAGCAGTATGACAGGACCCTACGAGCAGTACTTC.

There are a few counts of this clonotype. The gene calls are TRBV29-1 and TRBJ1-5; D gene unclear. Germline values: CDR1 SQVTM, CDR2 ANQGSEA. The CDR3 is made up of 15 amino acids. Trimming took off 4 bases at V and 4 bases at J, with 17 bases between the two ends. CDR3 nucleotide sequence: TGCAGCGTTGTTCAAGAGCTCGGCGGTAATCAGCCCCAGCATTTT. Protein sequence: CSVVQELGGNQPQHF. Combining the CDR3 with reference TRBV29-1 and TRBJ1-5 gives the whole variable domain SAVISQKPSRDICQRGTSLTIQCQVDSQVTMMFWYRQQPGQSLTLIATANQGSEATYESGFVIDKFPISRPNLTFSTLTVSNMSPEDSSIYLCSVVQELGGNQPQHFGDGTRLSIL.

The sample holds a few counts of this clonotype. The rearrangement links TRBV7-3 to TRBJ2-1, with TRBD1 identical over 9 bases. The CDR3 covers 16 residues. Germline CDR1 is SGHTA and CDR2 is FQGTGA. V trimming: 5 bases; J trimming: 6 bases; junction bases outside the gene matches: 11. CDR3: CASSLMGDRVVNEQFF. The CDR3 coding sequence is TGTGCCAGCAGCCTCATGGGGGACAGGGTAGTCAATGAGCAGTTCTTC.

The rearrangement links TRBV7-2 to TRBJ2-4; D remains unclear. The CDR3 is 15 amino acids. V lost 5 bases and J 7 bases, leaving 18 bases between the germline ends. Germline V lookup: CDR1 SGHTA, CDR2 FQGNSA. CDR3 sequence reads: CASSLQTLTRNIQYF. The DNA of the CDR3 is TGTGCCAGCAGCCTACAGACTCTAACTCGGAACATTCAGTACTTC.

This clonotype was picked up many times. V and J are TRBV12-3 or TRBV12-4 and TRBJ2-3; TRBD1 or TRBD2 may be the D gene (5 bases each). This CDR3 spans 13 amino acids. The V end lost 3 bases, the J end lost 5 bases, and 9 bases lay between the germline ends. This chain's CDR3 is CASSFRGEDTQYF. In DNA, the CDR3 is TGTGCCAGCAGTTTCCGGGGCGAAGATACGCAGTATTTT.

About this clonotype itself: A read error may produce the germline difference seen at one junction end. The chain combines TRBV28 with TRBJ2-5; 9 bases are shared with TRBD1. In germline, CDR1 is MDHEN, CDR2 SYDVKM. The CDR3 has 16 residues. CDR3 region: CASSSGGQGLRETQCF. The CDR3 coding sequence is TGTGCCAGCAGTTCCGGGGGACAGGGTCTACGAGAGACCCAGTGCTTC.

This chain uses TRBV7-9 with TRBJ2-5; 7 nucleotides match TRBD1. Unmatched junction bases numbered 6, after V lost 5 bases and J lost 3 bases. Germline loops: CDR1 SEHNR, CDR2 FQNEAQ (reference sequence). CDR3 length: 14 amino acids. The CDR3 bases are TGTGCCAGCAGCCCGACAGGGATAAAAGAGACCCAGTACTTC. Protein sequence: CASSPTGIKETQYF.

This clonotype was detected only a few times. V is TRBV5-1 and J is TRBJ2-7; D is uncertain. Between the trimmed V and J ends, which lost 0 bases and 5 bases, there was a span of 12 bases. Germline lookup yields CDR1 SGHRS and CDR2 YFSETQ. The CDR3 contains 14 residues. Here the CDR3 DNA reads TGCGCCAGCAGCTTGGAGTGGGGAACCCACGAGCAGTACTTC. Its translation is CASSLEWGTHEQYF.

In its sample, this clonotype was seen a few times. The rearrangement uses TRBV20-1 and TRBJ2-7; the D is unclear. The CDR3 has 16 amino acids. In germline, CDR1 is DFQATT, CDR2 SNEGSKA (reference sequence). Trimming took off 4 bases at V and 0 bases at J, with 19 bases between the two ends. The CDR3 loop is CSANPMTVRNSYEQYF. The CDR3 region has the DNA TGCAGTGCTAATCCTATGACCGTGCGGAACTCCTACGAGCAGTACTTC.

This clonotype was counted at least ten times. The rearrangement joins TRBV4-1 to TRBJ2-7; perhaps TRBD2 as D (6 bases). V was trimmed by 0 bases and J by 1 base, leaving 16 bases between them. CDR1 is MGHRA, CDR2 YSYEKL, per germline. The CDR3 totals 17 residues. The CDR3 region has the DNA TGCGCCAGCAGCCAAGACCTTAAGGACTACCCTTCCTACGAGCAGTACTTC. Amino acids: CASSQDLKDYPSYEQYF.

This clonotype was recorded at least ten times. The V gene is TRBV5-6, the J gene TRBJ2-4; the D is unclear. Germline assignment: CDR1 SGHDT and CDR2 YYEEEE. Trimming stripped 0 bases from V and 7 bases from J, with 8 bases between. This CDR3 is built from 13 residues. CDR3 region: CASSLVGGNIQYF. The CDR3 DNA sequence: TGTGCCAGCAGCTTGGTCGGTGGGAACATTCAGTACTTC.

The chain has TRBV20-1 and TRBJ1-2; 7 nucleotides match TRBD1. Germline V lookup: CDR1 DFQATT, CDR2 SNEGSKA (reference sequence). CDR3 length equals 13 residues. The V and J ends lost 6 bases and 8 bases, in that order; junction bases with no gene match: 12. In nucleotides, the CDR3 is TGCAGTGCCCAGCAGGGGGGGACCGGGGGCTACACCTTC. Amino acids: CSAQQGGTGGYTF.

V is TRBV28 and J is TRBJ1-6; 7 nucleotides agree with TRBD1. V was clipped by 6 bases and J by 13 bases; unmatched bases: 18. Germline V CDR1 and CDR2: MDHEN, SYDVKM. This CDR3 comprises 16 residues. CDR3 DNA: TGTGCCAGCAGCGGTGACAGGGCCCTTTTGGGTTCGCCCCTCCACTTT. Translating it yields CASSGDRALLGSPLHF. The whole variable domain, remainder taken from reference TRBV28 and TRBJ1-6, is DVKVTQSSRYLVKRTGEKVFLECVQDMDHENMFWYRQDPGLGLRLIYFSYDVKMKEKGDIPEGYSVSREKKERFSLILESASTNQTSMYLCASSGDRALLGSPLHFGNGTRLTVT.

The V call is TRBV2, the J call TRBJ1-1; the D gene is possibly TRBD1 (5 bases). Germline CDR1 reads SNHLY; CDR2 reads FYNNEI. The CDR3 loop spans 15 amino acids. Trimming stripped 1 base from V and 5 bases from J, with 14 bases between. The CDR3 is CASSEGERGVTEAFF. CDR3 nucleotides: TGTGCCAGCAGTGAAGGGGAGAGGGGAGTGACTGAAGCTTTCTTT. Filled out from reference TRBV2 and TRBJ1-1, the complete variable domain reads EPEVTQTPSHQVTQMGQEVILRCVPISNHLYFYWYRQILGQKVEFLVSFYNNEISEKSEIFDDQFSVERPDGSNFTLKIRSTKLEDSAMYFCASSEGERGVTEAFFGQGTRLTVV.

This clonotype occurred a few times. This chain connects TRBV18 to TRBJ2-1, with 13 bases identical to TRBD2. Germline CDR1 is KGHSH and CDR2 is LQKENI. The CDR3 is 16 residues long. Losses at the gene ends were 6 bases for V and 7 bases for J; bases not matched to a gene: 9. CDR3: CASSTTSGRAVNEQFF. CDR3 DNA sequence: TGTGCCAGCTCCACTACTAGCGGGAGGGCCGTGAATGAGCAGTTCTTC.

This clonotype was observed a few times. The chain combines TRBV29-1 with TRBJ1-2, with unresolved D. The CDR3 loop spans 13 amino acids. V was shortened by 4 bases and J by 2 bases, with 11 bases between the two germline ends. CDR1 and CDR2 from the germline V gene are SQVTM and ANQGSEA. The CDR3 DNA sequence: TGCAGCGTTGGCGACTCGGGGAACTATGGCTACACCTTC. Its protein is CSVGDSGNYGYTF.

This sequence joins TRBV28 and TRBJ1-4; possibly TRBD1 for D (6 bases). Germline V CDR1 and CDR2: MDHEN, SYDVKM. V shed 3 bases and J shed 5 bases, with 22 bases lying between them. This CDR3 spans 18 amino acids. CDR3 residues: CASSFVPYTRQANEKLFF. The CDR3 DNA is TGTGCCAGCAGTTTTGTCCCTTACACTCGACAGGCCAATGAAAAACTGTTTTTT.

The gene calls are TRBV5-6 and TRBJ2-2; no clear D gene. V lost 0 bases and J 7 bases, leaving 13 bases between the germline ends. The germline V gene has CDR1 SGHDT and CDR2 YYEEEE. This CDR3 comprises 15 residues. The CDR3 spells CASSLAVRAFGELFF. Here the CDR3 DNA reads TGTGCCAGCAGCTTGGCGGTCCGGGCCTTCGGGGAGCTGTTTTTT.

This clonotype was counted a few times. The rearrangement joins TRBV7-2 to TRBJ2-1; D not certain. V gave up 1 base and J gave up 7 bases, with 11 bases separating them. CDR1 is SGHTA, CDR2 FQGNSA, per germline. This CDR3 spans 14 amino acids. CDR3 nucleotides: TGTGCCAGCAGCTTAGTCCCCCCGACAAATGAGCAGTTCTTC. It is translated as CASSLVPPTNEQFF.

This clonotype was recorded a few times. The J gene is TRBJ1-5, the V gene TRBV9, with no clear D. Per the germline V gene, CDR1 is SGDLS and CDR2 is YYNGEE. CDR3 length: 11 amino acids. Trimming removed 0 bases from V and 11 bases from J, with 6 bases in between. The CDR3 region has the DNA TGTGCCAGCAGCGTAGGAGAGACCCAGCATTTT. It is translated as CASSVGETQHF. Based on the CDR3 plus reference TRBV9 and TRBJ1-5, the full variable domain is DSGVTQTPKHLITATGQRVTLRCSPRSGDLSVYWYQQSLDQGLQFLIQYYNGEERAKGNILERFSAQQFPDLHSELNLSSLELGDSALYFCASSVGETQHFGDGTRLSIL.

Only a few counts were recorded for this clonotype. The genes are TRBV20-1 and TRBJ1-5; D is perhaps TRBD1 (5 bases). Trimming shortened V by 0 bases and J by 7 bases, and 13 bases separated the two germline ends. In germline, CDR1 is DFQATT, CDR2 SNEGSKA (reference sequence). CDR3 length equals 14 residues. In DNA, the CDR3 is TGCAGTGCTAGAGATTGGCAGGGCGGCCAGCCCCAGCATTTT. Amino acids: CSARDWQGGQPQHF.

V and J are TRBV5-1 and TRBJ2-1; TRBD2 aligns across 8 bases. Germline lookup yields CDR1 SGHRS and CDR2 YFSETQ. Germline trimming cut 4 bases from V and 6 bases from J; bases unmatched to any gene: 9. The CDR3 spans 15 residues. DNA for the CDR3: TGCGCCAGCAGCCACAAGGAGCGGGGGACCAATGAGCAGTTCTTC. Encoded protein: CASSHKERGTNEQFF.

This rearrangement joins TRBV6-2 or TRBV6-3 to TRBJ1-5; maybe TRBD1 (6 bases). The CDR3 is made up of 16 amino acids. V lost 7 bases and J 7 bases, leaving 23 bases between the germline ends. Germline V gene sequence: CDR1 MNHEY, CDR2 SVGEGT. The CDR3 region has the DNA TGTGCCAGCACCACTCCCACAGGGTACGAAGGACAGCCCCAGCATTTT. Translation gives CASTTPTGYEGQPQHF.

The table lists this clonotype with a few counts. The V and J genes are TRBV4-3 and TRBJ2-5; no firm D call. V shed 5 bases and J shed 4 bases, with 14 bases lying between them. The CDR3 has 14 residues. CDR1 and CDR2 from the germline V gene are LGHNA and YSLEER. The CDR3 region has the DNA TGCGCCAGCAGCATGGAGCAGGCGTCAGAGACCCAGTACTTC. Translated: CASSMEQASETQYF.

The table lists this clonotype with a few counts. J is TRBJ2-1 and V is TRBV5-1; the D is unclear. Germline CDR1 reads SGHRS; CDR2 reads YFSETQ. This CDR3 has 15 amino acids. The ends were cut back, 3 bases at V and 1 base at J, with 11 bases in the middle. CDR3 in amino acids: CASSSLANSYNEQFF. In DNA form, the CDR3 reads TGCGCCAGCAGCTCGTTGGCCAATTCCTACAATGAGCAGTTCTTC.